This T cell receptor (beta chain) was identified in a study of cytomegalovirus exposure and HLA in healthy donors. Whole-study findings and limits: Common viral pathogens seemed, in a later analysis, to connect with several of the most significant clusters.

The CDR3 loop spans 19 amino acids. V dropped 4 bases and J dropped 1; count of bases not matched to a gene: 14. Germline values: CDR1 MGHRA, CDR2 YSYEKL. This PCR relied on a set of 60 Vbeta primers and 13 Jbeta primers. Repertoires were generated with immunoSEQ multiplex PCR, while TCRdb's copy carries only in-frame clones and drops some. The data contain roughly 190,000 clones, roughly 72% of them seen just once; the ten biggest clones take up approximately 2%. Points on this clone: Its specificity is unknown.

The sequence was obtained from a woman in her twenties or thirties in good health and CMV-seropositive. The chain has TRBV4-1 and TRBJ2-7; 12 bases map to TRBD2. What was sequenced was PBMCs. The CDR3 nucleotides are TGCGCCAGCAGCCTCCTCAGACCTGCACTAGCGGGGGGTTCCTACGAGCAGTACTTC. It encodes CASSLLRPALAGGSYEQYF.